The 6 T cell receptor beta chains below were found in one sample sequenced in a study of CD8+CD57+ T cells in acquired aplastic anemia. TCR beta VDJ combinations and CDR3 sequences were profiled from genomic DNA. Via MiXCR, TCRdb re-called the reads, giving one row per CDR3 protein. The sample contains around 150,000 distinct CDR3 sequences, roughly 40% of which appear only once. Sequenced material: sorted CD4+, CD8+, or CD8+CD57+ T cells (not recorded which) from PBMCs. The source is a human donor in good health, serving as a control.

This clonotype was picked up many times. V is TRBV7-8 and J is TRBJ2-5; 8 nucleotides align to TRBD2. Germline-derived CDR1 and CDR2 are SGHVS and FQNEAQ. V was clipped by 5 bases and J by 2 bases; unmatched bases: 4. The CDR3 is 14 amino acids. Written as DNA, the CDR3 is TGTGCCAGCAGCATACTAGCGGAGCAAGAGACCCAGTACTTC. Translation gives CASSILAEQETQYF.

This clonotype occurred a few times. J is TRBJ2-2 and V is TRBV30; D possibly corresponds to TRBD1 (6 bases). This CDR3 is built from 12 residues. V was clipped by 8 bases and J by 6 bases, with 13 bases between them. Per the germline V gene, CDR1 is GTSNPN and CDR2 is SVGIG (reference sequence). In nucleotides, the CDR3 is TGTGCCGGCTCAGGGGTGCCCGGGGAGCTGTTTTTT. This codes for CAGSGVPGELFF.

Comments on this clonotype: Because the CDR3 is missing its conserved closing phenylalanine or tryptophan, this is likely a read error. The V gene is TRBV20-1, the J gene TRBJ2-6; D possibly corresponds to TRBD1 (5 bases). CDR1 DFQATT and CDR2 SNEGSKA come from the germline V gene (reference sequence). The CDR3 has 12 residues. The CDR3 DNA reads as TGCAGTGTTACAACTGGGGCCGACGTCCTGACTTCC. Protein product: CSVTTGADVLTS.

This clonotype came up many times. The genes are TRBV2 and TRBJ1-4; D gene unclear. Between the trimmed V and J ends, which lost 4 bases and 4 bases, there was a span of 10 bases. This CDR3 spans 14 amino acids. Germline lookup yields CDR1 SNHLY and CDR2 FYNNEI. The DNA of the CDR3 is TGTGCCAGCAGTGTGGGCGGTTATAATGAAAAACTGTTTTTT. Its protein product is CASSVGGYNEKLFF.

This clonotype was picked up many times. V and J are TRBV5-8 and TRBJ1-2; 9 nucleotides agree with TRBD1. Germline trimming cut 4 bases from V and 9 bases from J; bases unmatched to any gene: 7. This CDR3 spans 13 amino acids. Germline values: CDR1 SGHTS, CDR2 YDEGEE. For the CDR3, the DNA is TGTGCCAGCAGCCAACAGGGGGCGGAAAGCTACACCTTC. Its protein product is CASSQQGAESYTF.

Of note for this clonotype: A much larger clonotype is one base distant, so this may be a read error. This chain uses TRBV10-3 with TRBJ2-1; 8 nucleotides match TRBD2. The CDR3 covers 14 residues. The V gene end was trimmed by 10 bases and the J gene end by 0 bases; junction bases not matched to a gene: 5. The germline V gene has CDR1 ENHRY and CDR2 SYGVKD. This chain's CDR3 is CATGGVDSYNEQFF. The CDR3 DNA follows: TGTGCCACCGGGGGGGTCGACTCCTACAATGAGCAGTTCTTC.